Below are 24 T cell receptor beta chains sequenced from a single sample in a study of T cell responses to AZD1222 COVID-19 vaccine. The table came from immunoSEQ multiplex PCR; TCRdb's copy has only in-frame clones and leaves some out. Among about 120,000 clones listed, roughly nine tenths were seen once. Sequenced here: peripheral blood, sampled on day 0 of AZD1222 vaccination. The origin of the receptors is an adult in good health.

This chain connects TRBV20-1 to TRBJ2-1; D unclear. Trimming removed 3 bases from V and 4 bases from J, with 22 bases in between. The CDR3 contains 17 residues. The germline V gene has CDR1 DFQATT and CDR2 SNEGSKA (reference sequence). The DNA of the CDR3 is TGCAGTGCTAGTAAGGTTTGGGGTGACCTCCTTTACAATGAGCAGTTCTTC. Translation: CSASKVWGDLLYNEQFF.

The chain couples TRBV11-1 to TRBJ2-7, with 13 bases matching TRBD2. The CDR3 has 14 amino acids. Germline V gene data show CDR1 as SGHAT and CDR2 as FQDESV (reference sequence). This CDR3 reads CASTEGLAGQQQYF. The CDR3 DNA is TGTGCTTCTACCGAGGGACTAGCGGGACAGCAGCAGTACTTC.

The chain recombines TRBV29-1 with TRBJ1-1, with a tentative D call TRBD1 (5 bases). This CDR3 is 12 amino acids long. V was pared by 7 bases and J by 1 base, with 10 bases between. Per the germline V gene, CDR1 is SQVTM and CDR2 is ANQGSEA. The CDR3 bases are TGCAGCGGCGGACAAAAGAACACTGAAGCTTTCTTT. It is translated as CSGGQKNTEAFF.

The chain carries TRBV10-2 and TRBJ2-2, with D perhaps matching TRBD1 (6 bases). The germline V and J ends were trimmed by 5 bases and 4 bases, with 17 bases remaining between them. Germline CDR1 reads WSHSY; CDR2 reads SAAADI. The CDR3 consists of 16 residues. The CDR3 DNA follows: TGCGCCAGCAGTAGGGCAGGGGCAGGGGTCACCGGGGAGCTGTTTTTT. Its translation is CASSRAGAGVTGELFF.

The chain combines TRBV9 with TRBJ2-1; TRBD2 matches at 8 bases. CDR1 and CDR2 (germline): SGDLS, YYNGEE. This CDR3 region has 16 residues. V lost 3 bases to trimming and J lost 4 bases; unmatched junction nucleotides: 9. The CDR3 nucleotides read TGTGCCAGCAGCGGGATGGGCCCGGGGGGGTACAATGAGCAGTTCTTC. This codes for CASSGMGPGGYNEQFF.

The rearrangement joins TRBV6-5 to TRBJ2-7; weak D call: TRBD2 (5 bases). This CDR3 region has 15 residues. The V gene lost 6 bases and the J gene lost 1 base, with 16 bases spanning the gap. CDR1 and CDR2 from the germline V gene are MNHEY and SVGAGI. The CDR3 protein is CASSQGRTFSYEQYF. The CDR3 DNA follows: TGTGCCAGCAGCCAAGGCCGGACTTTTTCCTACGAGCAGTACTTC.

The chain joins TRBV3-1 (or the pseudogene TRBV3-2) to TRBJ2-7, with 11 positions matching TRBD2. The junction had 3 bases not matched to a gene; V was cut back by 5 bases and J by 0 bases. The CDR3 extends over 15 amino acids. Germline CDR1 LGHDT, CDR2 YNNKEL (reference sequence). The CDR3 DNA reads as TGTGCCAGCAGCTTAGCGGGAGGGCTCTCCTACGAGCAGTACTTC. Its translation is CASSLAGGLSYEQYF.

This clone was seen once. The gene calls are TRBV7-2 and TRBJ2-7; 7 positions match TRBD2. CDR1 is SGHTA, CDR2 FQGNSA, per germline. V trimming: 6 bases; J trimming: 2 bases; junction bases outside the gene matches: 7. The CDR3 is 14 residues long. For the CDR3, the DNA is TGTGCCAGCAGTTCGATGGGGGGGGCCTACGAGCAGTACTTC. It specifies CASSSMGGAYEQYF. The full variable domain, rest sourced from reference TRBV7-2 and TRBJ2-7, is GAGVSQSPSNKVTEKGKDVELRCDPISGHTALYWYRQSLGQGLEFLIYFQGNSAPDKSGLPSDRFSAERTGGSVSTLTIQRTQQEDSAVYLCASSSMGGAYEQYFGPGTRLTVT.

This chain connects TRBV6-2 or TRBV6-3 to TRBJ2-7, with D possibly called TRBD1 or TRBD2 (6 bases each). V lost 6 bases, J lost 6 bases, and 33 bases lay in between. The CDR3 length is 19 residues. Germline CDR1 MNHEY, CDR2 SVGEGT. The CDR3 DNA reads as TGTGCCAGCAGACCTCTCCCCGGGCCGGCGGGTATCCGGGGGCTCGAGCAGTACTTC. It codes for CASRPLPGPAGIRGLEQYF.

The CDR3 DNA is TGTGCCAGCAGCGCTAGCAAGATGGGGAATGAGCAGTTCTTC. Amino acid sequence: CASSASKMGNEQFF. The chain joins TRBV7-9 to TRBJ2-1; the D gene is possibly TRBD2 (5 bases). V gave up 5 bases and J gave up 7 bases, with 15 bases separating them. Germline CDR1 and CDR2: SEHNR and FQNEAQ (reference sequence). The CDR3 is 14 residues long.

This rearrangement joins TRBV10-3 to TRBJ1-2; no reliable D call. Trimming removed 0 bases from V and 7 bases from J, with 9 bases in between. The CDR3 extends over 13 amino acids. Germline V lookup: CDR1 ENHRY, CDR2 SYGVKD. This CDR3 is CAISESLDRGYTF. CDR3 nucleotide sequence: TGTGCCATCAGTGAGTCCCTCGATCGTGGCTACACCTTC.

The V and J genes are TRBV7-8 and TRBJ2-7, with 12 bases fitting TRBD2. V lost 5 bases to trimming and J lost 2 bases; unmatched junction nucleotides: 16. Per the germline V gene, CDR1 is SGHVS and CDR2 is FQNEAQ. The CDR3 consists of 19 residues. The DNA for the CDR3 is TGTGCCAGCAGCCCCCGCCCCCCTGGACTAGCGGGACAAACCTACGAGCAGTACTTC. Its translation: CASSPRPPGLAGQTYEQYF.

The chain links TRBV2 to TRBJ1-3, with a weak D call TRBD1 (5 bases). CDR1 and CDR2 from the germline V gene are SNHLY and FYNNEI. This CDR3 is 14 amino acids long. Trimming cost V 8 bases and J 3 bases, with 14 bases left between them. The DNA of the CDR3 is TGTGCCAGCGTCGGGGGGTTAAGTGGAAACACCATATATTTT. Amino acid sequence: CASVGGLSGNTIYF.

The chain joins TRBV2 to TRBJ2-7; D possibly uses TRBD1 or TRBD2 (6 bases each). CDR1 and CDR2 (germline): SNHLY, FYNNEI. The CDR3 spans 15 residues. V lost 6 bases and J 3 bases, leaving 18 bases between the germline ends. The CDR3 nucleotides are TGTGCCAGCAGGGGAGGCCGGGGGCGCGTCTACGAGCAGTACTTC. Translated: CASRGGRGRVYEQYF.

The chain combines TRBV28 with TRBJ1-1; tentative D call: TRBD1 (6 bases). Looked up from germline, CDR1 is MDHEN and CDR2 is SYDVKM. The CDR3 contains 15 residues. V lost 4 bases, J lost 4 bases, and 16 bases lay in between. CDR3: CASSSMNRAATEAFF. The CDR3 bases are TGTGCCAGCAGTTCTATGAACAGGGCCGCCACTGAAGCTTTCTTT. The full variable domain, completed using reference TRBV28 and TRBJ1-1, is DVKVTQSSRYLVKRTGEKVFLECVQDMDHENMFWYRQDPGLGLRLIYFSYDVKMKEKGDIPEGYSVSREKKERFSLILESASTNQTSMYLCASSSMNRAATEAFFGQGTRLTVV.

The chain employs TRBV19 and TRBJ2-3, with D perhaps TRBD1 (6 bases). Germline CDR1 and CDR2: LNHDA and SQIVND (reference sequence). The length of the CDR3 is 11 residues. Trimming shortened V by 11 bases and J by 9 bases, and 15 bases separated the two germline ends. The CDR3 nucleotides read TGTGCCGCAGGAAAGGGGGTCACGCAGTATTTT. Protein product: CAAGKGVTQYF.

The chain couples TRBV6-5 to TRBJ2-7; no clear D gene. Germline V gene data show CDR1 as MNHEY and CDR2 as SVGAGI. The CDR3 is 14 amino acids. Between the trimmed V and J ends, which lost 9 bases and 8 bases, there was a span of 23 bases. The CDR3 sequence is CARLNACIGTQQYF. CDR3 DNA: TGTGCCAGGTTGAATGCGTGTATCGGCACTCAGCAGTACTTC.

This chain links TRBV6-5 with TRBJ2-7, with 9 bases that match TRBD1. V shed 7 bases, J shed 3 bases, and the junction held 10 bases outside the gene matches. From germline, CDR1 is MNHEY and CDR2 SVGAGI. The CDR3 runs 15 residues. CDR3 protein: CASTVMGQGGYEQYF. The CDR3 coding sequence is TGTGCCAGCACCGTAATGGGACAGGGTGGCTACGAGCAGTACTTC.

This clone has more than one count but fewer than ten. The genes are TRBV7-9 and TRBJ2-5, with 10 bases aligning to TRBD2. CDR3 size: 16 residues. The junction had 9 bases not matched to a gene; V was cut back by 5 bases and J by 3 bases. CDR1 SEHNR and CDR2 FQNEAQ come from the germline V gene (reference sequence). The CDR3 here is CASSPKTGTSEETQYF. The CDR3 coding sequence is TGTGCCAGCAGCCCTAAGACCGGGACTAGCGAAGAGACCCAGTACTTC.

CDR3 DNA sequence: TGTGCCAGCAGTGCACAGGGATTCCTCTCTGGGGCCAACGTCCTGACTTTC. Residues: CASSAQGFLSGANVLTF. The chain employs TRBV6-1 and TRBJ2-6; D might be TRBD1 (6 bases). The CDR3 has 17 residues. V was cut by 4 bases and J by 0 bases, with 13 bases left in between. CDR1 is MNHNS, CDR2 SASEGT, per germline.

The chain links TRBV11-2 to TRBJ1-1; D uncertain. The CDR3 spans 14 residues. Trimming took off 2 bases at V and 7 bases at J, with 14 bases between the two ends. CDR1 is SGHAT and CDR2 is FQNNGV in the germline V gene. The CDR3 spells CASSLSGRGSEAFF. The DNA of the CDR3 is TGTGCCAGCAGCTTATCCGGGCGGGGTAGTGAAGCTTTCTTT.

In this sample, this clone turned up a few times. The CDR3 loop reads CASSSQGGNTEAFF. DNA for the CDR3: TGTGCCAGCAGTTCCCAGGGGGGGAACACTGAAGCTTTCTTT. This sequence joins TRBV7-9 and TRBJ1-1, with 7 bases fitting TRBD1. CDR1 is SEHNR, CDR2 FQNEAQ, per germline (reference sequence). After removal of 6 bases from V and 1 base from J, the junction contained 5 bases not matched to a gene. The CDR3 has 14 residues.

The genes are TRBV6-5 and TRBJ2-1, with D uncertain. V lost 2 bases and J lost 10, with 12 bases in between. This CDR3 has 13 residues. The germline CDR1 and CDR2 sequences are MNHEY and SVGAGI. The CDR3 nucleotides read TGTGCCAGCAGTTACGGTGGGGATGGCGAGCAGTTCTTC. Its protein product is CASSYGGDGEQFF.

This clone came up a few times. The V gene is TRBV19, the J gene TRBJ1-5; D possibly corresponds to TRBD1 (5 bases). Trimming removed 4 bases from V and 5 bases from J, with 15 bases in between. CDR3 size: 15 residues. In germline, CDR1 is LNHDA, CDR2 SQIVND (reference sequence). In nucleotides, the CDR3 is TGTGCCAGTAGTACCCGAGACAGAGGGTATCAGCCCCAGCATTTT. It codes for CASSTRDRGYQPQHF.